Each of the 23 T cell receptor beta chains below was sequenced from the same sample in a study of CD8+ T cells in alopecia areata. The sample's treatment: oral pan-JAK inhibitor, 5-10 mg twice daily. Investigators isolated RNA and reverse transcribed it into cDNA to act as the sequencing template. Generated by immunoSEQ multiplex PCR, the TCRdb table keeps only in-frame clones and is missing some. Seen here are under 200,000 clones, about three fifths observed once, and the top ten hold 0.7% to 1%. The sequenced sample was CD4+ T cells sorted from blood, obtained at week 4, from a patient treated with tofacitinib. The receptors come from a human donor with alopecia areata.

The CDR3 nucleotides are TGTGCCAGCGGACGACAGGGATGGGACTACAATGAGCAGTTCTTC. Amino acid sequence: CASGRQGWDYNEQFF. J is TRBJ2-1 and V is TRBV7-6; 7 bases align to TRBD1. V shed 8 bases and J 3 bases; nucleotides not matched to a gene: 10. Germline loops: CDR1 SGHVS, CDR2 FNYEAQ. There are 15 residues in the CDR3.

This sequence joins TRBV30 and TRBJ2-3; D is unclear. Trimming left V 4 bases short and J 6 bases short, with 8 bases between. This CDR3 has 11 residues. Germline V gene lookup returns CDR1 GTSNPN and CDR2 SVGIG (reference sequence). Written as DNA, the CDR3 is TGTGCCTGGACGACCGGGGATACGCAGTATTTT. Amino acids: CAWTTGDTQYF. Looking up the rest from reference TRBV30 and TRBJ2-3 gives the full variable domain: SQTIHQWPATLVQPVGSPLSLECTVEGTSNPNLYWYRQAAGRGLQLLFYSVGIGQISSEVPQNLSASRPQDRQFILSSKKLLLSDSGFYLCAWTTGDTQYFGPGTRLTVL.

The chain combines TRBV14 with TRBJ1-1; tentative D call: TRBD1 (6 bases). Deletions cut 4 bases from V and 5 bases from J, with 14 bases between. This CDR3 is built from 14 residues. The germline CDR1 and CDR2 sequences are SGHDN and FVKESK. The CDR3 sequence: CASSRARGVTEAFF. The CDR3 DNA reads TGTGCCAGCAGCCGGGCCAGGGGTGTGACTGAAGCTTTCTTT. Filled out from reference TRBV14 and TRBJ1-1, the complete variable domain reads EAGVTQFPSHSVIEKGQTVTLRCDPISGHDNLYWYRRVMGKEIKFLLHFVKESKQDESGMPNNRFLAERTGGTYSTLKVQPAELEDSGVYFCASSRARGVTEAFFGQGTRLTVV.

V gene TRBV9 combines with J gene TRBJ2-5, with D perhaps TRBD1 or TRBD2 (5 bases each). V lost 1 base and J lost 8, with 15 bases in between. The CDR3 extends over 14 amino acids. The germline V gene encodes CDR1 SGDLS and CDR2 YYNGEE. For the CDR3, the DNA is TGTGCCAGCAGCGTACAATGGGACGGACGAACCCAGTACTTC. This sequence encodes CASSVQWDGRTQYF.

The CDR3 loop reads CSVLGTGDKRTDTQYF. CDR3 bases: TGCAGCGTCCTGGGGACAGGGGACAAGCGCACAGATACGCAGTATTTT. This chain joins TRBV29-1 and TRBJ2-3; TRBD1 agrees at 10 bases. The CDR3 has 16 amino acids. V was pared by 6 bases and J by 1 base, with 10 bases of the junction left unmatched. Germline V lookup: CDR1 SQVTM, CDR2 ANQGSEA.

V gene TRBV9 combines with J gene TRBJ1-2; no firm D call. Trimming pared 2 bases from V and 3 bases from J, leaving 8 bases between. CDR1 and CDR2 from the germline V gene are SGDLS and YYNGEE. This CDR3 is 13 amino acids long. The CDR3 spells CASSVALYYGYTF. As DNA, the CDR3 is TGTGCCAGCAGCGTGGCACTCTACTATGGCTACACCTTC. Looking up the rest from reference TRBV9 and TRBJ1-2 gives the full variable domain: DSGVTQTPKHLITATGQRVTLRCSPRSGDLSVYWYQQSLDQGLQFLIQYYNGEERAKGNILERFSAQQFPDLHSELNLSSLELGDSALYFCASSVALYYGYTFGSGTRLTVV.

The chain joins TRBV19 to TRBJ2-3, with 7 bases identical to TRBD2. This CDR3 comprises 13 residues. The V gene end was trimmed by 1 base and the J gene end by 7 bases; junction bases not matched to a gene: 2. Per the germline V gene, CDR1 is LNHDA and CDR2 is SQIVND (reference sequence). CDR3 coding DNA: TGTGCCAGTAGTATAGGCGGGGGTAATACGCAGTATTTT. Translated: CASSIGGGNTQYF.

This clone was seen just once. The chain recombines TRBV11-2 with TRBJ2-5; D remains unclear. Trimming left V 2 bases short and J 1 base short, with 2 bases between. The CDR3 covers 12 residues. From germline, CDR1 is SGHAT and CDR2 FQNNGV. CDR3 coding DNA: TGTGCCAGCAGCTTAATCCAAGAGACCCAGTACTTC. Translated: CASSLIQETQYF. The whole variable domain, filled in from reference TRBV11-2 and TRBJ2-5, reads EAGVAQSPRYKIIEKRQSVAFWCNPISGHATLYWYQQILGQGPKLLIQFQNNGVVDDSQLPKDRFSAERLKGVDSTLKIQPAKLEDSAVYLCASSLIQETQYFGPGTRLLVL.

The V call is TRBV6-1, the J call TRBJ2-2; D not resolved. V lost 2 bases and J lost 0, with 7 bases in between. CDR1 is MNHNS and CDR2 is SASEGT in the germline V gene. This CDR3 has 15 amino acids. CDR3 DNA sequence: TGTGCCAGCAGTGAAACACCGTCGAACACCGGGGAGCTGTTTTTT. Residues: CASSETPSNTGELFF.

This chain uses TRBV28 with TRBJ1-2, with no clear D. This CDR3 contains 12 residues. V lost 7 bases, J lost 4 bases, and 10 bases lay in between. Looked up from germline, CDR1 is MDHEN and CDR2 is SYDVKM. In DNA, the CDR3 is TGTGCCAGCACCCTGGGCGGCTATGGCTACACCTTC. As protein: CASTLGGYGYTF.

This clone came up a few times. The CDR3 region is CASSDPDRAYGYTF. The DNA of the CDR3 is TGTGCCAGCAGCGATCCGGACAGGGCCTATGGCTACACCTTC. The chain employs TRBV25-1 and TRBJ1-2; 8 bases map to TRBD1. The CDR3 extends over 14 amino acids. The germline V gene encodes CDR1 MGHDK and CDR2 SYGVNS. The V segment lost 6 bases and the J segment 4 bases; nucleotides outside the gene matches: 7.

The chain links TRBV7-6 to TRBJ2-5; D might be TRBD2 (5 bases). V gave up 4 bases and J gave up 4 bases, with 13 bases separating them. The CDR3 has 14 amino acids. Germline CDR1 SGHVS, CDR2 FNYEAQ. The CDR3 loop is CASSSARTGETQYF. CDR3 nucleotides: TGTGCCAGCAGCTCTGCGAGGACTGGAGAGACCCAGTACTTC.

This clone was counted only a few times. The V and J genes are TRBV30 and TRBJ2-1; D is ambiguous. The CDR3 contains 12 residues. The V end was cut by 1 base, the J end by 6 bases, with 7 bases between. Germline loops: CDR1 GTSNPN, CDR2 SVGIG (reference sequence). This CDR3 reads CAWSDLGNEQFF. Written as DNA, the CDR3 is TGTGCCTGGAGTGATCTAGGCAATGAGCAGTTCTTC.

The V gene is TRBV7-9, the J gene TRBJ2-1; either TRBD1 or TRBD2 may fit D (5 bases each). Per the germline V gene, CDR1 is SEHNR and CDR2 is FQNEAQ (reference sequence). Trimming pared 5 bases from V and 0 bases from J, leaving 14 bases between. This CDR3 comprises 16 residues. CDR3 in amino acids: CASSPWGILSYNEQFF. The CDR3 bases are TGTGCCAGCAGCCCGTGGGGGATCCTCTCCTACAATGAGCAGTTCTTC.

This clone was recorded a few times. Other DNA variants within this sample encode the same CDR3. The chain recombines TRBV30 with TRBJ2-5; tentatively, D is TRBD1 (5 bases). V was clipped by 2 bases and J by 4 bases, with 5 bases between them. Germline loops: CDR1 GTSNPN, CDR2 SVGIG (reference sequence). This CDR3 contains 11 residues. The CDR3 DNA sequence: TGTGCCTGGAGTAGGGGAGAGACCCAGTACTTC. Amino acids: CAWSRGETQYF.

This clone was seen a few times. The V gene is TRBV30, the J gene TRBJ1-5, with D unresolved. CDR1 GTSNPN and CDR2 SVGIG come from the germline V gene (reference sequence). The CDR3 consists of 14 residues. V was clipped by 4 bases and J by 2 bases, with 12 bases between them. The chain's CDR3 is CAWNHAGGNQPQHF. CDR3 DNA sequence: TGTGCCTGGAACCACGCAGGAGGCAATCAGCCCCAGCATTTT.

This clone was seen a few times. CDR3 residues: CSVENSKETQYF. CDR3 DNA: TGCAGCGTTGAAAACAGCAAAGAGACCCAGTACTTC. This rearrangement joins TRBV29-1 to TRBJ2-5, with D uncertain. V lost 2 bases and J lost 3, with 7 bases in between. Germline CDR1 is SQVTM and CDR2 is ANQGSEA. This CDR3 has 12 residues.

This chain connects TRBV29-1 to TRBJ2-4; D is uncertain. Trimming shortened V by 1 base and J by 0 bases, and 4 bases separated the two germline ends. Germline V CDR1 and CDR2: SQVTM, ANQGSEA. The CDR3 sequence is 13 residues long. The CDR3 coding sequence is TGCAGCGTTGAAGGAGGAGCCAAAAACATTCAGTACTTC. Encoded protein: CSVEGGAKNIQYF.

V and J are TRBV29-1 and TRBJ1-5; possibly TRBD1 for D (6 bases). CDR1 SQVTM and CDR2 ANQGSEA come from the germline V gene. The CDR3 consists of 14 residues. Trimming pared 5 bases from V and 0 bases from J, leaving 11 bases between. CDR3 region: CSVRSGVSNQPQHF. CDR3 DNA sequence: TGCAGCGTTCGATCAGGGGTTAGCAATCAGCCCCAGCATTTT.

The chain employs TRBV15 and TRBJ2-3; the D gene is possibly TRBD1 (6 bases). Trimming left V 0 bases short and J 5 bases short, with 12 bases between. Germline CDR1 reads LNHNV; CDR2 reads YYDKDF (reference sequence). The CDR3 length is 15 residues. The CDR3 DNA follows: TGTGCCACCAGCAGAGATAACAGGGACGGAGATACGCAGTATTTT. Its protein product is CATSRDNRDGDTQYF.

V gene TRBV29-1 combines with J gene TRBJ2-5, with 8 positions matching TRBD1. After removal of 7 bases from V and 5 bases from J, the junction contained 9 bases not matched to a gene. The CDR3 spans 13 residues. Germline CDR1 is SQVTM and CDR2 is ANQGSEA. The CDR3: CSGGQARRETQYF. The CDR3, as DNA: TGCAGCGGGGGACAGGCCAGGAGGGAGACCCAGTACTTC.

The chain uses TRBV4-3 and TRBJ2-1; no clear D. The V and J ends lost 1 base and 9 bases respectively, with 10 bases between them. The CDR3 is 13 residues long. Germline V gene lookup returns CDR1 LGHNA and CDR2 YSLEER. CDR3 DNA sequence: TGCGCCAGCAGCCAAGCAATGGTGGGTGAGCAGTTCTTC. Its protein product is CASSQAMVGEQFF.

The CDR3 DNA reads as TGTGCCTGGAGGAGGACGCTGGGTAACTATGGCTACACCTTC. Encoded protein: CAWRRTLGNYGYTF. The rearrangement links TRBV30 to TRBJ1-2; unclear D gene. Trimming took 3 bases from V and 1 from J, leaving 12 bases between them. CDR1 and CDR2 from the germline V gene are GTSNPN and SVGIG (reference sequence). The CDR3 totals 14 residues.